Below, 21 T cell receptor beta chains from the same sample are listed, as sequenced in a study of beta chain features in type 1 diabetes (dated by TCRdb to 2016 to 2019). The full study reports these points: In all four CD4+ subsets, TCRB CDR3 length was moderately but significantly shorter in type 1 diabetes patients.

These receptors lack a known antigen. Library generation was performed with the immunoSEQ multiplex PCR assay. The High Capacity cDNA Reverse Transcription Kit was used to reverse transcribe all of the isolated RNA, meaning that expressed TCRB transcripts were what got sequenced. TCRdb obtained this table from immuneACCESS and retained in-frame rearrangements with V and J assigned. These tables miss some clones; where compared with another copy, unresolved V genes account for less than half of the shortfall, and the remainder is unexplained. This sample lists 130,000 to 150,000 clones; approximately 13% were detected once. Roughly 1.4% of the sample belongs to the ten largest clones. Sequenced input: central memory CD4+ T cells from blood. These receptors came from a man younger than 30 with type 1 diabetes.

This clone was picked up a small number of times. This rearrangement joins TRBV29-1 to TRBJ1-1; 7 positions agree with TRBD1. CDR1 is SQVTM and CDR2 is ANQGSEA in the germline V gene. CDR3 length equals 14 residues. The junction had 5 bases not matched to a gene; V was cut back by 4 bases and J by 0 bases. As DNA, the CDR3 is TGCAGCGTTGTCCCCCAGGGGGTGAACACTGAAGCTTTCTTT. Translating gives CSVVPQGVNTEAFF.

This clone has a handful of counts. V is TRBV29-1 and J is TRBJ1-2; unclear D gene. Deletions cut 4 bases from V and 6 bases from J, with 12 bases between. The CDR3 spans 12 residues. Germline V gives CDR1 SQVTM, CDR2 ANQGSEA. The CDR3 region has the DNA TGCAGCGTTGGCGGGAGAGTGGATGGCTACACCTTC. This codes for CSVGGRVDGYTF.

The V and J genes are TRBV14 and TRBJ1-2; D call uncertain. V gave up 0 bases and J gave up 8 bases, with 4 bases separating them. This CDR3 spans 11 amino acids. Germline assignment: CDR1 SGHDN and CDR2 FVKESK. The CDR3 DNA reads TGTGCCAGCAGCCAAGAACGAGGCTACACCTTC. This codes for CASSQERGYTF.

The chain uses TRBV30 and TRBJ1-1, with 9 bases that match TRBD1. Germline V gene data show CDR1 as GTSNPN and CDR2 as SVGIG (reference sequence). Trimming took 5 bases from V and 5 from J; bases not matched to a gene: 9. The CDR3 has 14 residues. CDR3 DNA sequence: TGTGCCTGGCGATACAGGGGGCCGGGGACTGAAGCTTTCTTT. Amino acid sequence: CAWRYRGPGTEAFF. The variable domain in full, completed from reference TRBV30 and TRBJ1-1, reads SQTIHQWPATLVQPVGSPLSLECTVEGTSNPNLYWYRQAAGRGLQLLFYSVGIGQISSEVPQNLSASRPQDRQFILSSKKLLLSDSGFYLCAWRYRGPGTEAFFGQGTRLTVV.

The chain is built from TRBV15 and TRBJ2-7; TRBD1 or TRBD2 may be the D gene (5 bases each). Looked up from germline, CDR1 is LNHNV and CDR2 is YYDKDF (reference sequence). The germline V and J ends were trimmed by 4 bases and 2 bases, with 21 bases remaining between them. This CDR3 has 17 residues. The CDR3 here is CATSTRGSKGRPYEQYF. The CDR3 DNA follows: TGTGCCACCAGCACAAGAGGGTCTAAGGGACGGCCCTACGAGCAGTACTTC.

CDR3 sequence reads: CASSLAGNTGELFF. The CDR3 bases are TGTGCCAGCAGCTTAGCAGGGAACACCGGGGAGCTGTTTTTT. The J gene is TRBJ2-2, the V gene TRBV7-6; D is unclear. The CDR3 extends over 14 amino acids. Germline V gives CDR1 SGHVS, CDR2 FNYEAQ. The V end was cut by 0 bases, the J end by 1 base, with 3 bases between.

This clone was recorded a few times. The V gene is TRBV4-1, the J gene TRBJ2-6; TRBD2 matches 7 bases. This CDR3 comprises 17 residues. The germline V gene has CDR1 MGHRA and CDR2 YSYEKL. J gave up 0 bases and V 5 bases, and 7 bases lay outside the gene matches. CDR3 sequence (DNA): TGCGCCAGCAGCTTACAGCGGGGCGACTCTGGGGCCAACGTCCTGACTTTC. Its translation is CASSLQRGDSGANVLTF.

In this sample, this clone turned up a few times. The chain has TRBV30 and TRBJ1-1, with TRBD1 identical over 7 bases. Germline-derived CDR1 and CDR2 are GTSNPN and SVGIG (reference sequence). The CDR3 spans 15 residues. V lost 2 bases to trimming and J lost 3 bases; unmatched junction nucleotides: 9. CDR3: CAWSSPGQGDTEAFF. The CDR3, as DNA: TGTGCCTGGAGTTCCCCGGGGCAGGGGGACACTGAAGCTTTCTTT. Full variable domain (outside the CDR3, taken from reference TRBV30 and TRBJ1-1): SQTIHQWPATLVQPVGSPLSLECTVEGTSNPNLYWYRQAAGRGLQLLFYSVGIGQISSEVPQNLSASRPQDRQFILSSKKLLLSDSGFYLCAWSSPGQGDTEAFFGQGTRLTVV.

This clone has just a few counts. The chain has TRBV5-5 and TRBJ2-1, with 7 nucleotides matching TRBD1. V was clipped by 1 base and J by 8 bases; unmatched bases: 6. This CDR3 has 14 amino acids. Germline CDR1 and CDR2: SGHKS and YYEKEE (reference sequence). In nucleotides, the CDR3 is TGTGCCAGCAGCTTGAATCAGGGGGACGATGAGCAGTTCTTC. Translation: CASSLNQGDDEQFF.

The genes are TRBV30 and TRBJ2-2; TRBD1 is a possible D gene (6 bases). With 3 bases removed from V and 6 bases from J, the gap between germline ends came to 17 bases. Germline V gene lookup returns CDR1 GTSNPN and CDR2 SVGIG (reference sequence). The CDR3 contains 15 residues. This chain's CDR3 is CAWRHREGSAGELFF. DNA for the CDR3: TGTGCCTGGAGGCACAGGGAAGGTAGCGCCGGGGAGCTGTTTTTT.

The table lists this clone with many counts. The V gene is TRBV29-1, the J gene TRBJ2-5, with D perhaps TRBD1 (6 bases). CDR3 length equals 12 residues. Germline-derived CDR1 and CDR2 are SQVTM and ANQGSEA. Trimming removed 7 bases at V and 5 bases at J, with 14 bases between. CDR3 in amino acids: CSARTGWETQYF. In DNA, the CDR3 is TGCAGCGCCCGCACAGGGTGGGAGACCCAGTACTTC.

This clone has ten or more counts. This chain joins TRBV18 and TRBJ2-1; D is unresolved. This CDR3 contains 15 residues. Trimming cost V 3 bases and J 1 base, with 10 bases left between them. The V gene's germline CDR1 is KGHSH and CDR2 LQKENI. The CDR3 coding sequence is TGTGCCAGCTCACCGCCCAGGACGTCCTACAATGAGCAGTTCTTC. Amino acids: CASSPPRTSYNEQFF.

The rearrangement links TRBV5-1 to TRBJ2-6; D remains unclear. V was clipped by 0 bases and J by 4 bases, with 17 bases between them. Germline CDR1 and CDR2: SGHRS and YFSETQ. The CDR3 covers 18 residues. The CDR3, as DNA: TGCGCCAGCAGCTTGGTCCCTCCTCGATCTGGCGGGGCCAACGTCCTGACTTTC. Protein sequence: CASSLVPPRSGGANVLTF.

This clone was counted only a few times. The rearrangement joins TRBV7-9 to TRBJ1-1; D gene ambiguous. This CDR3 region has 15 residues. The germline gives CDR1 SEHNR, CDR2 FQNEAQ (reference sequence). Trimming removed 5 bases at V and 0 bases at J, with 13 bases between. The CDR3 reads CASSTDGAMNTEAFF. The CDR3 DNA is TGTGCCAGCAGCACGGACGGCGCAATGAACACTGAAGCTTTCTTT.

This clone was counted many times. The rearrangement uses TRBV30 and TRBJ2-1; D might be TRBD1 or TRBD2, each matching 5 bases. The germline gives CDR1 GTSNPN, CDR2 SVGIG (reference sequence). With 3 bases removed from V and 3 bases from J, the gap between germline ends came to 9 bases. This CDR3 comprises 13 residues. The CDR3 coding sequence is TGTGCCTGGAGCCGGGACGGCTACAATGAGCAGTTCTTC. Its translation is CAWSRDGYNEQFF.

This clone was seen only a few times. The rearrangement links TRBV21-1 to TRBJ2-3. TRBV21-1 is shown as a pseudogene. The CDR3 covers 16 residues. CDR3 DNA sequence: TGTGCCAGCAGCCAGACGTACAAACGAATGGCAGATACGCAGTATTTT. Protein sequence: CASSQTYKRMADTQYF.

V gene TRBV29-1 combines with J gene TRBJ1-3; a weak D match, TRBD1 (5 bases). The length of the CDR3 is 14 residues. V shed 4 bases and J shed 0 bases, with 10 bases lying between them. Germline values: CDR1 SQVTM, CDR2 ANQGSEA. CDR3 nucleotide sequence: TGCAGCGTTGGAGACAGCTACTCTGGAAACACCATATATTTT. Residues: CSVGDSYSGNTIYF.

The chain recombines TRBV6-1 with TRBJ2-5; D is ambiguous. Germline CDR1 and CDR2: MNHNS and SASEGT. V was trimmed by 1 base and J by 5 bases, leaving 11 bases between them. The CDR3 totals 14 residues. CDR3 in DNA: TGTGCCAGCAGTGAAGTGGGGATTGGGGAGACCCAGTACTTC. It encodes CASSEVGIGETQYF.

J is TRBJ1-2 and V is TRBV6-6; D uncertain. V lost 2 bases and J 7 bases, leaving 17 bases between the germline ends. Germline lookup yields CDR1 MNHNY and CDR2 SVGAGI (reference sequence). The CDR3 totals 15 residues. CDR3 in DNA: TGTGCCAGCAGTTACCGGGCGAGGGAAAAGGTTGGCTACACCTTC. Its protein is CASSYRAREKVGYTF.

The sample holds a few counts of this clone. The CDR3 region is CAISGDGQGFGNSPLHF. In DNA form, the CDR3 reads TGTGCCATCAGTGGAGATGGACAGGGGTTTGGGAATTCACCCCTCCACTTT. The V and J genes are TRBV10-3 and TRBJ1-6, with TRBD1 matching 9 bases. This CDR3 has 17 amino acids. CDR1 ENHRY and CDR2 SYGVKD come from the germline V gene. V shed 4 bases and J 7 bases; nucleotides not matched to a gene: 11.

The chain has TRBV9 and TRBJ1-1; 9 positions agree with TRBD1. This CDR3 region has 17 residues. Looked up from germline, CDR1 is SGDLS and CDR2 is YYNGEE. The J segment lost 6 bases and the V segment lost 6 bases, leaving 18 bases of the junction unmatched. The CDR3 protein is CASTRTLPGQGPPEAFF. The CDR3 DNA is TGTGCCAGCACCCGTACCCTTCCGGGACAGGGCCCGCCTGAAGCTTTCTTT.